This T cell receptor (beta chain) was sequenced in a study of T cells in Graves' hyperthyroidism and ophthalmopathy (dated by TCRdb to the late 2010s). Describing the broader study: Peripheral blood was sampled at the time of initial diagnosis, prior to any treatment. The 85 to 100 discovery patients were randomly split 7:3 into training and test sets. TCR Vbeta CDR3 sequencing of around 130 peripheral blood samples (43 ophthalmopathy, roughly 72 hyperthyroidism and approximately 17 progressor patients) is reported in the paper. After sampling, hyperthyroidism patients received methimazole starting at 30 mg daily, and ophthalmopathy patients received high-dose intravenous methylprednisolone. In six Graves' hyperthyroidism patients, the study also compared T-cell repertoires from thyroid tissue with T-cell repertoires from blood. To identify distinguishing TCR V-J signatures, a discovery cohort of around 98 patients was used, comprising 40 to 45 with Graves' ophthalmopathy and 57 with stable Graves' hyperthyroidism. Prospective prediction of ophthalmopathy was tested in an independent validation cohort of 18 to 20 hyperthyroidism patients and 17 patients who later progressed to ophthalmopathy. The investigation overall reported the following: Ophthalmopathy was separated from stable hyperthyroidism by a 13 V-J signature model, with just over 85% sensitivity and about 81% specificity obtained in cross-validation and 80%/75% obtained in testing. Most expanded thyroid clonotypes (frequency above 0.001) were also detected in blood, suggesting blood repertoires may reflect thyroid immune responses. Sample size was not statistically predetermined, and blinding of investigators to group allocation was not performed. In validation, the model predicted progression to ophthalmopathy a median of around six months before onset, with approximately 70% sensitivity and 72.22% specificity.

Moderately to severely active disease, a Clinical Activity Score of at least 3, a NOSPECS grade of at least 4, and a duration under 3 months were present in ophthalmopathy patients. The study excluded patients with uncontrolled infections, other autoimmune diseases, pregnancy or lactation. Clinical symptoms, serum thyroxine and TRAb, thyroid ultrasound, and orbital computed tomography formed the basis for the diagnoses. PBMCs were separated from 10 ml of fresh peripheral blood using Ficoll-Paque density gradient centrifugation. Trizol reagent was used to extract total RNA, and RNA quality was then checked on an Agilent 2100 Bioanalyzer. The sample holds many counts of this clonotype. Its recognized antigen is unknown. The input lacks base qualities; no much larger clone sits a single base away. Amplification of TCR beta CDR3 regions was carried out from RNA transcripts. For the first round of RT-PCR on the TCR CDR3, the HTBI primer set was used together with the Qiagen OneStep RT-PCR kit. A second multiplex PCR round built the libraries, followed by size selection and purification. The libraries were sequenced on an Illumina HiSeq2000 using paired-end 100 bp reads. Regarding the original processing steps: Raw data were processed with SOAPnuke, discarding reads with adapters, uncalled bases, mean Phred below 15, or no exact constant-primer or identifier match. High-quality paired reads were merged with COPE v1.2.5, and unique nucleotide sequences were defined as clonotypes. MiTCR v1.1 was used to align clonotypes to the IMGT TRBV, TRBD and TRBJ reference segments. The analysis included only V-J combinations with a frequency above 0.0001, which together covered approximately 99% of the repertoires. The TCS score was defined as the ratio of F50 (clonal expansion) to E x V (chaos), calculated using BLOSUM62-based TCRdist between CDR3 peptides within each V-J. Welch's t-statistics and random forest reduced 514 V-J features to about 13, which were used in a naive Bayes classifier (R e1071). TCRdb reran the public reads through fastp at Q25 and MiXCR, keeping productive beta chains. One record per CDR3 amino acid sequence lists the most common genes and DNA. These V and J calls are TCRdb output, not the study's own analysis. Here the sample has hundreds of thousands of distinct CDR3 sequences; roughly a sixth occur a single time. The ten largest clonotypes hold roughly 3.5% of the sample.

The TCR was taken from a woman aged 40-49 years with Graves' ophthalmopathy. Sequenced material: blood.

The CDR3 protein is CASSLSGPGQGAYEQYF. The nucleotides read TGTGCCAGCAGTTTATCGGGGCCGGGACAGGGAGCCTACGAGCAGTACTTC. The sequence links TRBV27 to TRBJ2-7, with 9 junctional bases fitting TRBD1. The germline V gene (reference sequence) gives CDR1 as MNHEY and CDR2 as SMNVEV. The CDR3, from cysteine to phenylalanine, totals 17 residues. Only the CDR3 region is kept as DNA, spanning 51 bases read in frame from base 1. The junction shows trimming of 0 bases on V and 2 bases on J, and the gene matches do not reach 8 bases of it.